The present T cell receptor beta chain was sequenced within a study of blood T cell repertoires in COVID-19. Study at large: Sample material is recorded as cDNA or gDNA derived from T cells, B-cell-depleted T cells, or PBMCs.

The protocol was immunoSEQ multiplex PCR, while the TCRdb copy is restricted to in-frame clones and leaves out a portion. Of 150,000 or so clones listed, 85% to 90% are singletons. Only one count was recorded for this clone. Germline-derived CDR1 and CDR2 are SGHDT and YYEEEE. Trimming removed 4 bases from V and 2 bases from J, with 17 bases in between. CDR3 size: 16 residues. The V and J genes are TRBV5-6 and TRBJ2-3; possibly TRBD2 for D (7 bases). What was sequenced was peripheral blood. This receptor was taken from a woman in her 70s with acute or convalescent COVID-19. The CDR3 nucleotides read TGTGCCAGCAGCGCATTGGGAGGGGGGGCCACAGATACGCAGTATTTT. Translation gives CASSALGGGATDTQYF.